This T cell receptor (beta chain) stems from a study of shared clonotypes between healthy human individuals. Overall study context: In total, the donors were a couple of women and a few men aged 18 to 49. Study-wide results and limits: The authors expected sequencing depth to affect clonotype sharing among donors.

Participating donors were healthy, HIV-negative adults free of recent acute infections or vaccinations. Germline CDR1 reads GTSNPN; CDR2 reads SVGIG (reference sequence). This CDR3 region has 14 residues. With 4 bases removed from V and 2 bases from J, the gap between germline ends came to 15 bases. 200 ng DNA, approximately 30,000 T cell genomes, went into each sorted-subset replicate PCR. Data came from immunoSEQ multiplex PCR; TCRdb stores just in-frame clones and leaves some out. The sample includes about 110,000 clones, around 65% seen only once; the top ten take approximately 23%. As to this clone: Its specificity is not known.

This chain connects TRBV30 to TRBJ2-7; either TRBD1 or TRBD2 may fit D (5 bases each). This receptor was obtained from a woman aged 30 to 39 in good health. Sequencing input: memory CD8+ T cells sorted from blood. Subset defined: CD45RO+ cells pooled with CCR7-negative TemRA cells. The CDR3 bases are TGTGCCTGGAACCGGGGCGGCGCCCCCTACGAGCAGTACTTC. This sequence encodes CAWNRGGAPYEQYF.